This T cell receptor beta chain was identified in a study of T-cell memory formation after mild COVID-19 (dated by TCRdb to the early 2020s). A note on the overall study: Most TCR sequence clusters were specific to one of the two donors. Longitudinal TCRalpha and TCRbeta repertoire sequencing tracked T-cell clones expanding and contracting after mild COVID-19 in two donors. Two young, previously healthy adult volunteers, one female and one male, were included in the cohort.

Inclusive of the bounding cysteine and phenylalanine, the CDR3 is 15 residues long. This entry keeps only the CDR3 DNA: 45 bases, framed from base 1. In the germline V gene (reference sequence), CDR1 corresponds to LGHDT and CDR2 to YNNKEL. At the junction V is shortened by 4 bases and J by 4 bases; bases outside the gene matches: 5. PBMCs were isolated by Ficoll-Paque density gradient centrifugation. This clonotype was seen only a few times. Its binding antigen is unknown. Base qualities are missing; no much larger clone stands one base away. The study at large found these results: Contracting CD4+ clones turned up mainly in the CM and EM memory subsets, whereas EMRA was where CD8+ clones were enriched. Some responding clones were detected in pre-infection memory, which suggested that pre-existing cross-reactive memory T cells had joined the SARS-CoV-2 response. The second-wave clones that peaked on day 37 were not confirmed to be SARS-CoV-2 specific. Only a couple of mild cases were covered by the study, and larger cohorts that include severe cases with pre-infection samples were considered necessary. Clones contracting from day 15 to 85 had balanced CD4/CD8 phenotypes, while a second wave expanding from day 15 to 37 was biased towards CD4+.

Sequenced on an Illumina NovaSeq 6000. TCRalpha and TCRbeta cDNA libraries were constructed by 5'RACE with constant-segment primers, with sample barcodes and unique molecular identifiers being introduced. Trizol reagent was used to extract RNA from every sample. Amplification of the libraries took two PCR steps, and the second step added a second sample barcode plus Illumina TruSeq adapters. Libraries were sequenced on an Illumina NovaSeq with 2 x 150 bp paired-end reads. Processing in the source paper ran as follows. The reads were demultiplexed and collapsed into UMI-guided consensus sequences using migec v1.2.7. With mixcr v2.1.11, UMI consensuses were aligned to TRA and TRB V and J templates and assembled into clonotypes. A clonotype was counted as expanded or contracted only when both edgeR and NoisET called the clonotype significant, with the noise models trained on biological replicates. For edgeR calls, the cutoffs were a false discovery rate-adjusted p below 0.01 and a log2 fold-change threshold of 1. As an exploratory analysis of dynamics, max-normalized trajectories of the 1000 most abundant clonotypes were examined with PCA combined with hierarchical clustering. The CD4 or CD8 phenotype of responding clones was assigned using the separately sequenced CD4+ and CD8+ repertoires. Using fastp trimming at Q25 and MiXCR clonotype assembly, TCRdb reanalyzed the public sequencing data and kept in-frame beta chains. Here each entry gathers all rows of one CDR3 protein and keeps the most common genes and DNA. Clone size and V and J calls follow TCRdb, not the original study. Present in this sample are 300,000 to 400,000 distinct CDR3 sequences, roughly 13% of which were seen just once. The ten largest clones capture approximately 22% of the sample.

The sequence derives from a man in his late teens or twenties who had mild COVID-19 (a few samples of this study predate the infection). The sample titles of this study are shuffled in the database, so cell type and time point are left out; the donor was told from shared clones. Recombination linked TRBV3-1 to TRBJ2-2; TRBD1 agrees with 8 junctional bases. Sequencing input: PBMCs or a T cell subset sorted from them (not recorded which). Here the CDR3 is given as CASSLTGGGTGELFF. The DNA sequence follows: TGTGCCAGCAGCCTTACAGGGGGAGGCACCGGGGAGCTGTTTTTT.